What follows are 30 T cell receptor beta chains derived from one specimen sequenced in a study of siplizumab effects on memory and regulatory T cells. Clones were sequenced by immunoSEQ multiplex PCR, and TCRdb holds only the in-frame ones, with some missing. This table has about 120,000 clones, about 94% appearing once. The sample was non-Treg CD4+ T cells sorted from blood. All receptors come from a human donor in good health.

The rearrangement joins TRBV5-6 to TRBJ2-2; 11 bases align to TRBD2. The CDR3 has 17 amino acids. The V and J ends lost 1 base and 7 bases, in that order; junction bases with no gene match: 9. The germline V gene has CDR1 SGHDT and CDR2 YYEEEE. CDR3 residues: CASSLWAKLAGDGELFF. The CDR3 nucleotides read TGTGCCAGCAGCTTGTGGGCTAAACTAGCGGGAGACGGGGAGCTGTTTTTT.

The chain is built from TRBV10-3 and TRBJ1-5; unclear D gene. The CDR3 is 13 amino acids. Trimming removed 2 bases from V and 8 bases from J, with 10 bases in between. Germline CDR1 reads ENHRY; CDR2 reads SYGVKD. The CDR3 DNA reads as TGTGCCATCAGTGAGAATTACTTAGAGCCCCAGCATTTT. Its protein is CAISENYLEPQHF.

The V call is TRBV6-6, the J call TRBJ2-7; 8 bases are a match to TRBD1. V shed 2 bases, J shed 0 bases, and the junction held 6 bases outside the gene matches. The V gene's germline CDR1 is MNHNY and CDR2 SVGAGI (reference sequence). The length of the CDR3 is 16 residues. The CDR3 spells CASSYNGQGRSYEQYF. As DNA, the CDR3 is TGTGCCAGCAGTTACAACGGACAGGGCCGCTCCTACGAGCAGTACTTC.

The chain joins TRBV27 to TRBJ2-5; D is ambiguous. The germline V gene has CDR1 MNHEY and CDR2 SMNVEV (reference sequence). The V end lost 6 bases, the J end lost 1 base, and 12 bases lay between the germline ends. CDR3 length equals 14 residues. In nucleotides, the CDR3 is TGTGCCAGCAGGCTCTGGCTGGGCCAAGAGACCCAGTACTTC. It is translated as CASRLWLGQETQYF.

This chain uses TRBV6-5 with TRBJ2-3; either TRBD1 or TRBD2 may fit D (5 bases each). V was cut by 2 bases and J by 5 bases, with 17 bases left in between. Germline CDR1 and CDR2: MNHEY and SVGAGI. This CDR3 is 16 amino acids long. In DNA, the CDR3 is TGTGCCAGCAGTTACGTACCGGGACCAGCACAAGATACGCAGTATTTT. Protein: CASSYVPGPAQDTQYF.

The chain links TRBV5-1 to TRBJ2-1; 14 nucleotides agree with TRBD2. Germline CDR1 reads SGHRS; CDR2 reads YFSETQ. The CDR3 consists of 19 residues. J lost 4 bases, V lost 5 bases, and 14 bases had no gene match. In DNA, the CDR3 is TGCGCCAGCAGTCAAAGGACTAGCGGGAGGCCCCTTAGGTACAATGAGCAGTTCTTC. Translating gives CASSQRTSGRPLRYNEQFF.

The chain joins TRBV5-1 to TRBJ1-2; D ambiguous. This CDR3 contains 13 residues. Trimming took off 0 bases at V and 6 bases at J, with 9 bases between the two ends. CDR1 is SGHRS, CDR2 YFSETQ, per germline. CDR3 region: CASSLDPLDGYTF. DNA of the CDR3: TGCGCCAGCAGCTTGGACCCCCTGGATGGCTACACCTTC.

This CDR3 reads CASSAGTAYNEQFF. CDR3 DNA sequence: TGCGCCAGCAGCGCCGGGACAGCCTACAATGAGCAGTTCTTC. The chain couples TRBV5-1 to TRBJ2-1, with 7 bases matching TRBD1. The V and J ends lost 4 bases and 2 bases, in that order; junction bases with no gene match: 3. This CDR3 is built from 14 residues. Germline V lookup: CDR1 SGHRS, CDR2 YFSETQ.

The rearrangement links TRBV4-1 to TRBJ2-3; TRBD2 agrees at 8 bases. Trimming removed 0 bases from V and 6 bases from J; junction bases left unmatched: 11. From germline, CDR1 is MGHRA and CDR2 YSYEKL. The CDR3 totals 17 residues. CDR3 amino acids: CASSQDPAGGPSDTQYF. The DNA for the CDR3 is TGCGCCAGCAGCCAAGATCCGGCGGGGGGCCCATCGGATACGCAGTATTTT.

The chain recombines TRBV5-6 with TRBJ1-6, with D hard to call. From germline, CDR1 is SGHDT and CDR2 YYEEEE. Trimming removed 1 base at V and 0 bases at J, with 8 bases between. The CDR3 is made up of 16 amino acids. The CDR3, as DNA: TGTGCCAGCAGCTTGCTTTCGGGCTCCTATAATTCACCCCTCCACTTT. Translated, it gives CASSLLSGSYNSPLHF.

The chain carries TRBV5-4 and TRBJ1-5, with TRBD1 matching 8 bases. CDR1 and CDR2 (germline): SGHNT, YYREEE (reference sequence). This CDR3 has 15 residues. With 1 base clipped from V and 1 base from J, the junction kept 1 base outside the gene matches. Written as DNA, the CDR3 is TGTGCCAGCAGCTTGCAGGGGGCGAGCAATCAGCCCCAGCATTTT. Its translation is CASSLQGASNQPQHF. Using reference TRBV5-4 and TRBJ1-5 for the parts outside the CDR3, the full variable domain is ETGVTQSPTHLIKTRGQQVTLRCSSQSGHNTVSWYQQALGQGPQFIFQYYREEENGRGNFPPRFSGLQFPNYSSELNVNALELDDSALYLCASSLQGASNQPQHFGDGTRLSIL.

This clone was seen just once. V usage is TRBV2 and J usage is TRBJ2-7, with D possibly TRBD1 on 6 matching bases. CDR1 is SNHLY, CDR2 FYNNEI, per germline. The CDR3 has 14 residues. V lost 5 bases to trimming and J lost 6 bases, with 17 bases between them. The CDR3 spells CASSFGTSRPEQYF. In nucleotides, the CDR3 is TGTGCCAGCAGTTTCGGGACATCCAGGCCCGAGCAGTACTTC.

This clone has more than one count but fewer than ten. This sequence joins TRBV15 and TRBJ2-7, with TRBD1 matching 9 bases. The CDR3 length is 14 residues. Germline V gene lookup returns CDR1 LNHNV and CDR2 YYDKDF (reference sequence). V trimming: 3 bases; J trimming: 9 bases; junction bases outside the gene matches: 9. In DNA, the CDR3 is TGTGCCACCAGCAGTCGGCGGACAGGGGCAGGGCAGTACTTC. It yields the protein CATSSRRTGAGQYF.

The CDR3 spells CASSLVAGEYNEQFF. In nucleotides, the CDR3 is TGTGCCAGCAGCTTAGTAGCGGGAGAGTACAATGAGCAGTTCTTC. This chain uses TRBV7-3 with TRBJ2-1, with 9 bases that match TRBD2. Germline values: CDR1 SGHTA, CDR2 FQGTGA. CDR3 length equals 15 residues. J lost 4 bases, V lost 2 bases, and 3 bases had no gene match. Full variable domain (missing parts from reference TRBV7-3 and TRBJ2-1): GAGVSQTPSNKVTEKGKYVELRCDPISGHTALYWYRQSLGQGPEFLIYFQGTGAADDSGLPNDRFFAVRPEGSVSTLKIQRTERGDSAVYLCASSLVAGEYNEQFFGPGTRLTVL.

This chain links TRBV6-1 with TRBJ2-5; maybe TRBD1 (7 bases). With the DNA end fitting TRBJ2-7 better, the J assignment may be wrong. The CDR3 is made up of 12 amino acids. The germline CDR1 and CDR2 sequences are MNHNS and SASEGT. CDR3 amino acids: CASRRRGREQYF. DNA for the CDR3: TGTGCCAGCAGGCGGAGGGGGCGCGAGCAGTACTTC.

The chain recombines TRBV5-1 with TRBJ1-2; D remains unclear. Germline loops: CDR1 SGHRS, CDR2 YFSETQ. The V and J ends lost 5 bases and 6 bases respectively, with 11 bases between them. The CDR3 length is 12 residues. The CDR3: CASSANRDGYTF. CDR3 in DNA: TGCGCCAGCAGTGCGAATAGAGATGGCTACACCTTC.

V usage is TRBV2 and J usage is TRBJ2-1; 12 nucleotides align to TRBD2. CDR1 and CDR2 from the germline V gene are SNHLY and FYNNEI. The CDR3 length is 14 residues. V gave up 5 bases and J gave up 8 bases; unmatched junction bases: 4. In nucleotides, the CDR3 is TGTGCCAGCAGTCTAGCGGGAGGGATGGATGAGCAGTTCTTC. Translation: CASSLAGGMDEQFF. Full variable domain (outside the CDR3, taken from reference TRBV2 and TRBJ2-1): EPEVTQTPSHQVTQMGQEVILRCVPISNHLYFYWYRQILGQKVEFLVSFYNNEISEKSEIFDDQFSVERPDGSNFTLKIRSTKLEDSAMYFCASSLAGGMDEQFFGPGTRLTVL.

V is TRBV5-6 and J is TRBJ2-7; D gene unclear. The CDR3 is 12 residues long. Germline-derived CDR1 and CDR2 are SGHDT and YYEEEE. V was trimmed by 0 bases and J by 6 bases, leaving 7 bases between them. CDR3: CASSLGGREQYF. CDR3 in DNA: TGTGCCAGCAGCTTGGGCGGACGCGAGCAGTACTTC.

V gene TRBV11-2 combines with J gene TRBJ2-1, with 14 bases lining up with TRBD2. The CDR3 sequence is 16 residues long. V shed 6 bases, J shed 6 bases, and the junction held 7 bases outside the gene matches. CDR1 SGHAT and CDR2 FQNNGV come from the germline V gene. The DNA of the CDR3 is TGTGCCAGCAGTGCCCCGGGACTAGCGGGAGCCAATGAGCAGTTCTTC. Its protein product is CASSAPGLAGANEQFF.

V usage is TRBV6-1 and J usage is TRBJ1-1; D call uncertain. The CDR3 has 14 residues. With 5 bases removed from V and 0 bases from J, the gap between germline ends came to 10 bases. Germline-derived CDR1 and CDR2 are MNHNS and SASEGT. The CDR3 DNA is TGTGCCAGCAGTTATAGTGCTGTGAACACTGAAGCTTTCTTT. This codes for CASSYSAVNTEAFF.

The CDR3 loop reads CASSPPGTGDSPLHF. CDR3 DNA sequence: TGTGCCAGCTCACCACCCGGGACAGGGGATTCACCCCTCCACTTT. The rearrangement links TRBV18 to TRBJ1-6; 10 bases are shared with TRBD1. V lost 0 bases, J lost 8 bases, and 1 base stayed unmatched. Germline CDR1 KGHSH, CDR2 LQKENI. The CDR3 covers 15 residues.

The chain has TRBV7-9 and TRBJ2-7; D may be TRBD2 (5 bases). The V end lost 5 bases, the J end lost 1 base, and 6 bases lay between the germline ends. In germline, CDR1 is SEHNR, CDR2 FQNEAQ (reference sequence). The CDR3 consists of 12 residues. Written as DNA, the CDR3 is TGTGCCAGCAGCCGGACTTCCTACGAGCAGTACTTC. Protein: CASSRTSYEQYF.

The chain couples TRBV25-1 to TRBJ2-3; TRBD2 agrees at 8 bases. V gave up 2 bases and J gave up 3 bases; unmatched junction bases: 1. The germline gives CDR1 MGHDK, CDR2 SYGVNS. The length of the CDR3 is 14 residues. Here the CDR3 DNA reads TGTGCCAGCAGTGAACGGGGGGGGACAGATACGCAGTATTTT. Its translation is CASSERGGTDTQYF.

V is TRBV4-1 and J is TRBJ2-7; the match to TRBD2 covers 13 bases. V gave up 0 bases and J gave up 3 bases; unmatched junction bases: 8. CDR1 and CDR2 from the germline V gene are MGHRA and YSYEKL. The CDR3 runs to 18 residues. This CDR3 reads CASSQDRGTSGNHYEQYF. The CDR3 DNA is TGCGCCAGCAGCCAAGATCGGGGGACTAGCGGGAACCACTACGAGCAGTACTTC.

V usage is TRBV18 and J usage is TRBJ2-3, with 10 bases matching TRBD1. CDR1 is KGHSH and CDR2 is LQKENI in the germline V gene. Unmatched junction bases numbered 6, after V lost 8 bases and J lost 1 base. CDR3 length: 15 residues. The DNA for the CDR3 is TGTGCCAGCCTAGGGACAGGGGATCGCACAGATACGCAGTATTTT. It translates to CASLGTGDRTDTQYF.

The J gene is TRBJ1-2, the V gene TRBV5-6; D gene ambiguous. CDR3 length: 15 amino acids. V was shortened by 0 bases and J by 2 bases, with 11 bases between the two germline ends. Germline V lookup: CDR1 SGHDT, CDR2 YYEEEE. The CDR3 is CASSLVGGRNYGYTF. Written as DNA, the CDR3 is TGTGCCAGCAGCTTGGTCGGAGGGAGAAACTATGGCTACACCTTC.

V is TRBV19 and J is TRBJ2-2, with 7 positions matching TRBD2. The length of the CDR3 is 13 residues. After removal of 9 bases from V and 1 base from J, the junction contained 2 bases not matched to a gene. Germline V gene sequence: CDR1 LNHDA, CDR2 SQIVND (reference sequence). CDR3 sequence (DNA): TGTGCCAGCGGGGGGTTGAACACCGGGGAGCTGTTTTTT. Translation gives CASGGLNTGELFF.

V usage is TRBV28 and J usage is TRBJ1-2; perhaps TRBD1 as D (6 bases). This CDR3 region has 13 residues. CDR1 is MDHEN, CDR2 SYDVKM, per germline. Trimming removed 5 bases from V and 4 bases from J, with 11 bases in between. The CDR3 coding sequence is TGTGCCAGCAGTCCGGACAGACTCTATGGCTACACCTTC. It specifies CASSPDRLYGYTF.

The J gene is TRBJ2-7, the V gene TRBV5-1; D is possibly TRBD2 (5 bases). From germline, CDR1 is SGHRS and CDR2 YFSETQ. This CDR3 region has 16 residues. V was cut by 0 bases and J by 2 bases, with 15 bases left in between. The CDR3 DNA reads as TGCGCCAGCAGCTTGGGTACGGACTTTCCTCCCTACGAGCAGTACTTC. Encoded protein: CASSLGTDFPPYEQYF.

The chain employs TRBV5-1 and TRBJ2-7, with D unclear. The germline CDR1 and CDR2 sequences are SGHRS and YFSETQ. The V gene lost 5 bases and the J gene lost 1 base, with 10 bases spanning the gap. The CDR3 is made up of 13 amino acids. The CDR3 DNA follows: TGCGCCAGCAGAGAGCTCAGATCCTACGAGCAGTACTTC. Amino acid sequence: CASRELRSYEQYF.